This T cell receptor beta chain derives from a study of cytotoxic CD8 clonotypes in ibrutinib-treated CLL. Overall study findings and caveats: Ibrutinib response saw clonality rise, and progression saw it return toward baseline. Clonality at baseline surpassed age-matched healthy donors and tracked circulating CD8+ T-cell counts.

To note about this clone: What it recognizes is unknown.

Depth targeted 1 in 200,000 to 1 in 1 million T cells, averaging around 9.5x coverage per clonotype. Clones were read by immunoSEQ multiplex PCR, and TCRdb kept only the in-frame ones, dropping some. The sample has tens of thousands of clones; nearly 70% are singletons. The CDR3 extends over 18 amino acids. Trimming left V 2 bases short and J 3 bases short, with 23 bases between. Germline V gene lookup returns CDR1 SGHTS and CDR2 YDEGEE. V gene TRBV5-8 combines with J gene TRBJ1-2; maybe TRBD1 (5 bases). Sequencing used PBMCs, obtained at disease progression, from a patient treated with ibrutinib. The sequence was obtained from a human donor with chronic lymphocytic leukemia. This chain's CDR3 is CASSFLGRDLSMDYGYTF. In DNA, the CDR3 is TGTGCCAGCAGCTTCTTAGGCAGGGACCTCTCGATGGACTATGGCTACACCTTC.